This T cell receptor (beta chain) was found in a study of blood T cell repertoires in COVID-19. Study overall: The United States, Italy and Spain were the sources of the acute and convalescent COVID-19 samples. T cells, B-cell-depleted T cells, or PBMCs provided the cDNA or gDNA that served as material.

The CDR3 is 12 residues long. Deletions cut 5 bases from V and 9 bases from J, with 11 bases between. Looked up from germline, CDR1 is MNHNY and CDR2 is SVGAGI (reference sequence). This clone has just one count. Original methodology: Using reference gene primer amplification, nucleated cell counts were estimated. Assay: immunoSEQ multiplex PCR; the TCRdb copy retains only in-frame clones and omits some. The DNA gave D and trimming, while V, J and clone size come from that table. The sample has about 120,000 clones, roughly 84% seen once; the top ten hold around 4.2%. The chain employs TRBV6-6 and TRBJ2-1; maybe TRBD1 (6 bases). Sequenced: peripheral blood. The clonotype comes from a man in his sixties with acute or convalescent COVID-19. In DNA, the CDR3 is TGTGCCAGCAGTAGACAGGACGGTGAGCAGTTCTTC. Residues: CASSRQDGEQFF.